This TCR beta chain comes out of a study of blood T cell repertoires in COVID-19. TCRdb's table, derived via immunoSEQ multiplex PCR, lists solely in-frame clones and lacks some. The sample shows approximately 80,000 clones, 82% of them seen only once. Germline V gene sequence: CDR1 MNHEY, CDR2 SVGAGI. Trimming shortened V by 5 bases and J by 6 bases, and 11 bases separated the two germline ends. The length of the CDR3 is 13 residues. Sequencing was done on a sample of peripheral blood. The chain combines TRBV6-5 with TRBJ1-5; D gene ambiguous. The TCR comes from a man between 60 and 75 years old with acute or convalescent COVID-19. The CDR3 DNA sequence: TGTGCCAGCAGTCAGGCCCGTAGTCAGCCCCAGCATTTT. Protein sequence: CASSQARSQPQHF.